This T cell receptor beta chain is from a study of Ad26.COV2.S vaccination and SARS-CoV-2 variants. This table comes from immunoSEQ multiplex PCR, and its TCRdb copy is limited to in-frame clones, with some not included. The table shows hundreds of thousands of clones, with about 88% occurring only once. Trimming took 2 bases from V and 7 from J, leaving 12 bases between them. CDR1 and CDR2 (germline): GTSNPN, SVGIG (reference sequence). The CDR3 extends over 13 amino acids. Stated treatment: roughly 20 received Ad26.COV2.S at low or high dose, single or two shots; several received placebo; per-sample allocation not given. Sampling was performed 63 days after the first vaccine or placebo injection.

The chain links TRBV30 to TRBJ1-3; D possibly corresponds to TRBD1 (5 bases). The starting material was peripheral blood, obtained in a trial of Ad26.COV2.S vaccine versus placebo. The clonotype originates from a person aged 18-60 years who received the Ad26.COV2.S COVID-19 vaccine or a placebo. CDR3 in amino acids: CAWSIARGNTIYF. The DNA for the CDR3 is TGTGCCTGGAGTATAGCTCGGGGGAACACCATATATTTT.